The sequence of this TCR beta chain was determined in a study of neurological immune-mediated disorders. Study-level points and caveats: No sharing of CDR3 amino acid sequences was observed among expanded clones across subjects, suggesting private repertoires in all groups.

The CDR3 consists of 12 residues. V dropped 2 bases and J dropped 8 bases, with 9 bases sitting between them. Germline assignment: CDR1 LGHNT and CDR2 FRNRAP. Comments on this clonotype: The antigen is undetermined.

TCRdb used MiXCR to reprocess the 5' RACE reads, holding one entry per CDR3 protein. The sample has 65,000 to 85,000 distinct CDR3 sequences, 3.2% seen once. The origin of this receptor is a woman aged 45-65 years with multiple sclerosis. This chain joins TRBV12-5 and TRBJ1-1; no definite D call. Sequencing was performed on PBMCs. DNA for the CDR3: TGTGCTAGTGGTTTGCCCACGGGAGAAGCTTTCTTT. This codes for CASGLPTGEAFF.